This TCR beta chain was sequenced for a study of OX40 agonist ivuxolimab in advanced cancers. Germline V gene sequence: CDR1 SGDLS, CDR2 YYNGEE. This CDR3 has 14 amino acids. With 6 bases clipped from V and 2 bases from J, the junction kept 4 bases outside the gene matches. The table came from immunoSEQ multiplex PCR; TCRdb's copy has only in-frame clones and leaves some out. The table includes fewer than 45,000 clones, 85% to 90% detected once. The source material was CD4+ or CD8+ T cells sorted from blood, sampled in a trial of the OX40 agonist ivuxolimab. The gene calls are TRBV9 and TRBJ2-2; 7 nucleotides align to TRBD1. The TCR comes from an adult with an advanced solid tumor such as melanoma, head and neck, liver or kidney cancer. The CDR3 DNA sequence: TGTGCCAGCACGAGGGACAGCAACACCGGGGAGCTGTTTTTT. Its translation is CASTRDSNTGELFF.